The 10 T cell receptor beta chains listed next were all sequenced from one sample in a study of blood T cell repertoires in COVID-19. The protocol was immunoSEQ multiplex PCR, while the TCRdb copy is restricted to in-frame clones and leaves out a portion. The sample has 130,000 to 150,000 clones, approximately 87% seen once. The sample taken for sequencing was peripheral blood. The receptor set was obtained from a woman aged 40 to 49 with acute or convalescent COVID-19.

This clone has more than one count but fewer than ten. This sequence joins TRBV6-5 and TRBJ1-2; TRBD1 might be the D (6 bases). There are 14 residues in the CDR3. The V end lost 0 bases, the J end lost 2 bases, and 7 bases lay between the germline ends. Germline V gene data show CDR1 as MNHEY and CDR2 as SVGAGI. The CDR3 loop reads CASSYSDRNYGYTF. The CDR3 coding sequence is TGTGCCAGCAGTTACTCCGACAGGAACTATGGCTACACCTTC.

Here the CDR3 reads CASSLRQGVYTEAFF. CDR3 bases: TGTGCCAGCAGTTTGCGACAGGGGGTTTACACTGAAGCTTTCTTT. The chain joins TRBV27 to TRBJ1-1; 9 positions agree with TRBD1. V lost 3 bases, J lost 3 bases, and 5 bases stayed unmatched. The CDR3 consists of 15 residues. Germline CDR1 MNHEY, CDR2 SMNVEV (reference sequence).

This clone was seen only once. CDR3 coding DNA: TGTGCCAGCAGCCAAGAAGACTCTGCGGGAGGGCCCTACGAGCAGTACTTC. Translated: CASSQEDSAGGPYEQYF. The V call is TRBV4-2, the J call TRBJ2-7; 9 bases line up with TRBD2. CDR3 length: 17 amino acids. J gave up 2 bases and V 0 bases, and 8 bases lay outside the gene matches. Germline CDR1 and CDR2: LGHNA and YNFKEQ.

This chain joins TRBV20-1 and TRBJ1-1, with a tentative D call TRBD1 (6 bases). Germline V lookup: CDR1 DFQATT, CDR2 SNEGSKA (reference sequence). The CDR3 extends over 11 amino acids. Trimming removed 3 bases at V and 8 bases at J, with 10 bases between. CDR3 bases: TGCAGTGCTAGTGCGGGGGGCGAAGCTTTCTTT. This sequence encodes CSASAGGEAFF.

The V gene is TRBV10-3, the J gene TRBJ1-4, with 11 bases lining up with TRBD1. V was pared by 10 bases and J by 5 bases, with 12 bases of the junction left unmatched. CDR3 length: 16 residues. Germline assignment: CDR1 ENHRY and CDR2 SYGVKD. The DNA for the CDR3 is TGTGCCACCTCGCCGGGACAGGGGGGAATAAATGAAAAACTGTTTTTT. This gives the protein CATSPGQGGINEKLFF.

The genes are TRBV11-1 and TRBJ1-6, with 9 bases matching TRBD1. In germline, CDR1 is SGHAT, CDR2 FQDESV (reference sequence). The CDR3 consists of 16 residues. V gave up 5 bases and J gave up 7 bases; unmatched junction bases: 9. The CDR3 nucleotides read TGTGCCAGCAGCACTAGGAGGGGGACAGGGAATTCACCCCTCCACTTT. It specifies CASSTRRGTGNSPLHF.

The chain is built from TRBV3-1 (or the pseudogene TRBV3-2) and TRBJ2-1, with 11 bases that match TRBD2. J lost 0 bases, V lost 4 bases, and 5 bases had no gene match. CDR1 and CDR2 (germline): LGHDT, YNNKEL (reference sequence). The CDR3 covers 17 residues. The DNA of the CDR3 is TGTGCCAGCAGCCCGGAGGGACTAGCGGACTCCTACAATGAGCAGTTCTTC. This codes for CASSPEGLADSYNEQFF.

V gene TRBV10-3 combines with J gene TRBJ2-5; 9 nucleotides match TRBD1. The V gene end was trimmed by 6 bases and the J gene end by 4 bases; junction bases not matched to a gene: 0. The CDR3 consists of 12 residues. Looked up from germline, CDR1 is ENHRY and CDR2 is SYGVKD. CDR3 sequence: CAIRTGGETQYF. CDR3 nucleotide sequence: TGTGCCATCAGGACAGGGGGAGAGACCCAGTACTTC.

The chain carries TRBV9 and TRBJ1-1, with D hard to call. The V end was cut by 4 bases, the J end by 7 bases, with 17 bases between. This CDR3 has 14 amino acids. Germline V CDR1 and CDR2: SGDLS, YYNGEE. The CDR3 sequence: CASSPEGRSGEAFF. CDR3 sequence (DNA): TGTGCCAGCAGCCCGGAGGGCAGGTCCGGTGAAGCTTTCTTT.

This chain connects TRBV2 to TRBJ1-1; D is unclear. The germline V and J ends were trimmed by 3 bases and 0 bases, with 5 bases remaining between them. The CDR3 contains 13 residues. Germline V gives CDR1 SNHLY, CDR2 FYNNEI. The CDR3 loop reads CASSDRLNTEAFF. CDR3 nucleotides: TGTGCCAGCAGTGACAGATTGAACACTGAAGCTTTCTTT.